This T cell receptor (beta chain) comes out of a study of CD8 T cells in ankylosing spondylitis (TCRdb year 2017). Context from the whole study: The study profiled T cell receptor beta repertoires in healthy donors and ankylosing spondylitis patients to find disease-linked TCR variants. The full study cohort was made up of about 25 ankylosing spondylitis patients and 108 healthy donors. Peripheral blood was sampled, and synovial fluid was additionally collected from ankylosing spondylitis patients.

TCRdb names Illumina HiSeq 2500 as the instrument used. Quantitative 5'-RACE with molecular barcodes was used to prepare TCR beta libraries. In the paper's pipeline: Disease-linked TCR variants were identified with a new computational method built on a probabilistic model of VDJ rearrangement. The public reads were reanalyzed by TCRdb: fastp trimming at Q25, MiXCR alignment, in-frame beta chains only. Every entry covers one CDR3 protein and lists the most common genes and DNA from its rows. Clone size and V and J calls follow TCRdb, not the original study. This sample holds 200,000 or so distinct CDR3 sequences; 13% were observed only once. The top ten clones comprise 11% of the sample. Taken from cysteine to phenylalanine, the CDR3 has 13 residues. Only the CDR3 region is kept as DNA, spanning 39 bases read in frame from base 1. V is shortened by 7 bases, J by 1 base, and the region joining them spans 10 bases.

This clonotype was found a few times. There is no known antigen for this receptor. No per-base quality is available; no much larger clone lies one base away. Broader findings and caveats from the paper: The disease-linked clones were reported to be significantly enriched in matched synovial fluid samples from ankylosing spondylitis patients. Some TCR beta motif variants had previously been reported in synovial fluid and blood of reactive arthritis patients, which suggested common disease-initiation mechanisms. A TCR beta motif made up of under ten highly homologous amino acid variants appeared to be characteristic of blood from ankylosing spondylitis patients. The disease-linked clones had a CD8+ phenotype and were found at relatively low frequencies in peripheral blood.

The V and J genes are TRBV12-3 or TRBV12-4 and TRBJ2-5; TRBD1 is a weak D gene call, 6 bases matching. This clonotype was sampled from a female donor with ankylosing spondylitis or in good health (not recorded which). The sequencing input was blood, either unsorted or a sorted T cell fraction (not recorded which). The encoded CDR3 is CASKQGSQETQYF. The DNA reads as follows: TGTGCCAGCAAACAGGGATCCCAAGAGACCCAGTACTTC.